The source of this TCR beta chain is a study of cytomegalovirus exposure and HLA in healthy donors. Findings of the study overall: It was 150 or so TCR beta chains that were listed as cytomegalovirus-associated. In an earlier analysis, in about 530 donors, most V segments appeared productive either ~87% or ~30% of the time. Analyzed later, most CMV-associated TCR beta chains appeared HLA-restricted.

PCR involved 60 Vbeta and 13 Jbeta primers. Only in-frame clones appear in the TCRdb table, and some are missing; sequencing was by immunoSEQ multiplex PCR. Of about 150,000 clones listed, around three fifths are singletons. As concerns this clone: Its target is not known.

CDR1 is MGHRA, CDR2 YSYEKL, per germline. The CDR3 is 14 amino acids. The germline V and J ends were trimmed by 2 bases and 4 bases, with 11 bases remaining between them. Sequences were obtained from PBMCs. This rearrangement joins TRBV4-1 to TRBJ1-2; D remains ambiguous. This TCR was recovered from a male donor in good health and CMV-seronegative. In nucleotides, the CDR3 is TGCGCCAGCAGCCAATACCGGGTCGGCTATGGCTACACCTTC. Amino acids: CASSQYRVGYGYTF.